The 29 T cell receptor beta chains below all came from one sample that was sequenced in a study of cytomegalovirus exposure and HLA in healthy donors. Vbeta (60) and Jbeta (13) primers were used in the PCR. The data were produced by immunoSEQ multiplex PCR, yet TCRdb's version contains in-frame clones alone and is incomplete. The table shows approximately 200,000 clones, with almost 85% occurring only once. Specimen: PBMCs. These receptor sequences come from a woman aged 50 to 60 in good health and CMV-seronegative.

V usage is TRBV27 and J usage is TRBJ2-7; 9 positions match TRBD1. V trimming: 4 bases; J trimming: 7 bases; junction bases outside the gene matches: 11. Germline V gene sequence: CDR1 MNHEY, CDR2 SMNVEV (reference sequence). This CDR3 has 15 residues. The CDR3 DNA follows: TGTGCCAGCAGTTCACAGGGGGCGTTGAGTATAGAGCAGTACTTC. It translates to CASSSQGALSIEQYF.

V is TRBV5-4 and J is TRBJ2-5, with D perhaps matching TRBD2 (5 bases). The length of the CDR3 is 16 residues. The germline V and J ends were trimmed by 3 bases and 1 base, with 16 bases remaining between them. Germline values: CDR1 SGHNT, CDR2 YYREEE (reference sequence). The CDR3 loop reads CASSSGRGRAQETQYF. Here the CDR3 DNA reads TGTGCCAGCAGCTCGGGTCGGGGAAGGGCCCAAGAGACCCAGTACTTC.

The gene calls are TRBV7-9 and TRBJ1-2, with D unclear. V was pared by 1 base and J by 6 bases, with 15 bases between. Germline V gene lookup returns CDR1 SEHNR and CDR2 FQNEAQ (reference sequence). This CDR3 has 15 residues. CDR3 sequence: CASSLESPLTNGYTF. Here the CDR3 DNA reads TGTGCCAGCAGCTTAGAGTCCCCCCTCACAAATGGCTACACCTTC.

The CDR3 DNA sequence: TGTGCCAGCAGTTCCTGGGACTCATCTAGCACAGATACGCAGTATTTT. It encodes CASSSWDSSSTDTQYF. The V gene is TRBV27, the J gene TRBJ2-3; tentatively, D is TRBD2 (6 bases). CDR1 and CDR2 from the germline V gene are MNHEY and SMNVEV (reference sequence). V lost 4 bases, J lost 0 bases, and 14 bases lay in between. The CDR3 is 16 amino acids.

This clone was detected only a few times. The chain couples TRBV5-6 to TRBJ1-5, with 9 nucleotides matching TRBD1. This CDR3 region has 16 residues. Germline CDR1 SGHDT, CDR2 YYEEEE. Germline trimming cut 4 bases from V and 1 base from J; bases unmatched to any gene: 6. CDR3 sequence (DNA): TGTGCCAGCAGCCGATGGGACAGGGCCAGCAATCAGCCCCAGCATTTT. Translated, it gives CASSRWDRASNQPQHF.

The chain carries TRBV28 and TRBJ1-1; 7 bases agree with TRBD1. Germline V lookup: CDR1 MDHEN, CDR2 SYDVKM. V gave up 4 bases and J gave up 7 bases; unmatched junction bases: 9. This CDR3 has 14 residues. Here the CDR3 DNA reads TGTGCCAGCAGTTCCCTCCCGGGACAGCATGAAGCTTTCTTT. Translation: CASSSLPGQHEAFF.

The chain uses TRBV5-4 and TRBJ1-2; 11 positions agree with TRBD1. V lost 3 bases and J lost 5; bases outside the gene matches: 6. Germline CDR1 and CDR2: SGHNT and YYREEE (reference sequence). The CDR3 is made up of 15 amino acids. CDR3 region: CASSSTGTGGYGYTF. The CDR3 region has the DNA TGTGCCAGCAGCTCGACCGGGACAGGGGGGTATGGCTACACCTTC.

The chain carries TRBV10-1 and TRBJ2-2; 9 bases match TRBD2. This CDR3 has 15 residues. Germline CDR1 is WNHNN and CDR2 is SYGVQD (reference sequence). The trim removed 5 bases at V and 6 bases at J, leaving 7 bases unmatched. CDR3: CASSPGTSRSGELFF. DNA for the CDR3: TGCGCCAGCAGTCCCGGGACTAGCCGATCCGGGGAGCTGTTTTTT.

The chain uses TRBV6-5 and TRBJ1-1, with 9 bases that match TRBD1. The CDR3 contains 14 residues. Germline CDR1 MNHEY, CDR2 SVGAGI. After removal of 6 bases from V and 1 base from J, the junction contained 3 bases not matched to a gene. CDR3 protein: CASRVDRGNTEAFF. The CDR3 nucleotides read TGTGCCAGCAGGGTGGACAGGGGGAACACTGAAGCTTTCTTT.

This rearrangement joins TRBV5-1 to TRBJ2-7; TRBD2 agrees at 11 bases. The CDR3 totals 18 residues. V trimming: 4 bases; J trimming: 1 base; junction bases outside the gene matches: 13. Germline V gene sequence: CDR1 SGHRS, CDR2 YFSETQ. The CDR3 loop is CASSRRTSGSLGSYEQYF. In DNA form, the CDR3 reads TGCGCCAGCAGCCGCCGGACTAGCGGGTCCCTAGGATCCTACGAGCAGTACTTC.

The chain links TRBV5-4 to TRBJ2-1; 8 nucleotides align to TRBD2. CDR3 size: 13 residues. V gave up 6 bases and J gave up 4 bases; unmatched junction bases: 3. The germline gives CDR1 SGHNT, CDR2 YYREEE (reference sequence). The CDR3, as DNA: TGTGCCAGCATGGCTAGCGGGTACAATGAGCAGTTCTTC. Translating gives CASMASGYNEQFF. The complete variable domain, with remaining parts taken from reference TRBV5-4 and TRBJ2-1, reads ETGVTQSPTHLIKTRGQQVTLRCSSQSGHNTVSWYQQALGQGPQFIFQYYREEENGRGNFPPRFSGLQFPNYSSELNVNALELDDSALYLCASMASGYNEQFFGPGTRLTVL.

The chain uses TRBV6-1 and TRBJ1-5; D is undetermined. In germline, CDR1 is MNHNS, CDR2 SASEGT. The CDR3 has 12 amino acids. V lost 4 bases, J lost 6 bases, and 7 bases lay in between. The DNA of the CDR3 is TGTGCCAGCAGTGTCTCCGGTCAGCCCCAGCATTTT. This codes for CASSVSGQPQHF.

V usage is TRBV5-1 and J usage is TRBJ2-1; D is unclear. The V gene's germline CDR1 is SGHRS and CDR2 YFSETQ. There are 14 residues in the CDR3. Between the trimmed V and J ends, which lost 4 bases and 2 bases, there was a span of 10 bases. For the CDR3, the DNA is TGCGCCAGCAGCCCGAGAGGCCCCTACAATGAGCAGTTCTTC. Encoded protein: CASSPRGPYNEQFF.

The V call is TRBV6-1, the J call TRBJ2-1; D is ambiguous. Per the germline V gene, CDR1 is MNHNS and CDR2 is SASEGT. There are 12 residues in the CDR3. V shed 1 base and J shed 10 bases, with 8 bases lying between them. CDR3 amino acids: CASSEGGWEQFF. CDR3 nucleotides: TGTGCCAGCAGTGAAGGAGGATGGGAGCAGTTCTTC.

The V and J genes are TRBV6-6 and TRBJ1-4; no firm D call. Germline assignment: CDR1 MNHNY and CDR2 SVGAGI (reference sequence). V lost 8 bases, J lost 5 bases, and 15 bases lay in between. This CDR3 region has 14 residues. CDR3 loop: CASLIEPRNEKLFF. The CDR3 bases are TGTGCCAGCTTGATCGAGCCCCGAAATGAAAAACTGTTTTTT.

Regarding this clone: The junction departs from germline at one end; a sequencing error may be responsible. The chain links TRBV7-3 to TRBJ2-3; the match to TRBD2 covers 10 bases. CDR3 size: 16 residues. CDR1 is SGHTA and CDR2 is FQGTGA in the germline V gene. The CDR3 bases are TGTGCCAGCAGTAGGGGGGCTAGCGGGAGCAGAGATACGCAGTATTTT. It specifies CASSRGASGSRDTQYF. Looking up the rest from reference TRBV7-3 and TRBJ2-3 gives the full variable domain: GAGVSQTPSNKVTEKGKYVELRCDPISGHTALYWYRQSLGQGPEFLIYFQGTGAADDSGLPNDRFFAVRPEGSVSTLKIQRTERGDSAVYLCASSRGASGSRDTQYFGPGTRLTVL.

This sequence joins TRBV15 and TRBJ1-1; TRBD1 is a possible D gene (6 bases). Germline V gene lookup returns CDR1 LNHNV and CDR2 YYDKDF (reference sequence). This CDR3 spans 15 amino acids. V was cut by 0 bases and J by 3 bases, with 11 bases left in between. The CDR3 DNA reads as TGTGCCACCAGCAGAGAAGGGGGGGTCGACACTGAAGCTTTCTTT. It specifies CATSREGGVDTEAFF.

V and J are TRBV19 and TRBJ1-1, with 8 positions matching TRBD1. The CDR3 has 13 amino acids. CDR1 is LNHDA, CDR2 SQIVND, per germline (reference sequence). V shed 4 bases and J 5 bases; nucleotides not matched to a gene: 3. DNA of the CDR3: TGTGCCAGTAGTACGGGACAGGCGACTGAAGCTTTCTTT. Protein: CASSTGQATEAFF.

The CDR3 sequence: CASSAGTGNTEAFF. The CDR3 nucleotides are TGTGCCAGCTCAGCCGGGACAGGGAACACTGAAGCTTTCTTT. The rearrangement links TRBV18 to TRBJ1-1, with 8 bases aligning to TRBD1. Germline CDR1 reads KGHSH; CDR2 reads LQKENI. V was pared by 5 bases and J by 1 base, with 3 bases of the junction left unmatched. The CDR3 runs 14 residues.

V usage is TRBV28 and J usage is TRBJ1-6, with D possibly TRBD1 on 5 matching bases. The length of the CDR3 is 15 residues. V gave up 1 base and J gave up 10 bases, with 14 bases separating them. In germline, CDR1 is MDHEN, CDR2 SYDVKM. CDR3 sequence: CASSLSRVRGSPLHF. The CDR3 bases are TGTGCCAGCAGTTTATCCAGGGTTCGAGGATCACCCCTCCACTTT.

The genes are TRBV28 and TRBJ1-1, with D tentatively TRBD1 (5 bases). Deletions cut 4 bases from V and 1 base from J, with 13 bases between. Germline V gene lookup returns CDR1 MDHEN and CDR2 SYDVKM. The CDR3 extends over 15 amino acids. The CDR3 spells CASSSIDRENTEAFF. The CDR3 region has the DNA TGTGCCAGCAGTTCGATAGACAGAGAGAACACTGAAGCTTTCTTT.

This clone has only one observation. The chain uses TRBV5-1 and TRBJ2-5; 11 nucleotides line up with TRBD1. The end of the DNA is better explained by TRBJ2-7, so the J call may be wrong. The CDR3 runs 14 residues. Germline V gives CDR1 SGHRS, CDR2 YFSETQ. Here the CDR3 DNA reads TGCGCCAGCAGCACGGGACAGGGGGCCTACGAGCAGTACTTC. Protein: CASSTGQGAYEQYF.

The genes are TRBV7-9 and TRBJ2-5, with 9 bases aligning to TRBD1. With V trimmed by 1 base and J by 5 bases, 14 bases remained unmatched. In germline, CDR1 is SEHNR, CDR2 FQNEAQ (reference sequence). The CDR3 is 18 residues long. CDR3 region: CASSLVGEGQGWQETQYF. The CDR3 nucleotides read TGTGCCAGCAGCTTAGTGGGAGAGGGACAGGGTTGGCAGGAGACCCAGTACTTC.

On this clone itself: Other DNA sequences within the sample encode an identical CDR3. CDR3 sequence: CASSFGTVDSYEQYF. The CDR3 DNA reads as TGCGCCAGCAGCTTCGGGACAGTGGATTCCTACGAGCAGTACTTC. The chain employs TRBV5-1 and TRBJ2-7, with 7 bases that match TRBD1. V dropped 2 bases and J dropped 1; count of bases not matched to a gene: 6. The CDR3 covers 15 residues. Per germline, CDR1 SGHRS and CDR2 YFSETQ.

This clone was seen more than once but under ten times. The chain has TRBV30 and TRBJ2-3, with D hard to call. The germline V gene has CDR1 GTSNPN and CDR2 SVGIG (reference sequence). The V end lost 3 bases, the J end lost 0 bases, and 10 bases lay between the germline ends. This CDR3 contains 14 residues. The CDR3 sequence: CAWRWAESTDTQYF. In DNA form, the CDR3 reads TGTGCCTGGAGGTGGGCAGAAAGCACAGATACGCAGTATTTT.

This clone has only a few counts. This chain uses TRBV5-1 with TRBJ1-1; 10 bases are shared with TRBD1. Germline-derived CDR1 and CDR2 are SGHRS and YFSETQ. CDR3 length: 16 amino acids. V was clipped by 4 bases and J by 6 bases; unmatched bases: 12. CDR3 nucleotide sequence: TGCGCCAGCAGCCCTCGGACAGGGGGACTAGTGGCTGAAGCTTTCTTT. Translation: CASSPRTGGLVAEAFF.

The V and J genes are TRBV29-1 and TRBJ2-7, with a possible D match to TRBD1 (6 bases). The CDR3 length is 13 residues. Germline lookup yields CDR1 SQVTM and CDR2 ANQGSEA. Deletions cut 6 bases from V and 5 bases from J, with 17 bases between. DNA for the CDR3: TGCAGCGTCCAATTACAGGGTATCCACGAGCAGTACTTC. This translates into CSVQLQGIHEQYF.

This clone was picked up one time. The chain joins TRBV5-4 to TRBJ2-6; 12 bases map to TRBD1. The CDR3 runs to 20 residues. V was pared by 4 bases and J by 4 bases, with 15 bases of the junction left unmatched. The V gene's germline CDR1 is SGHNT and CDR2 YYREEE (reference sequence). CDR3 region: CASSPRPGTGGAQGANVLTF. In DNA form, the CDR3 reads TGTGCCAGCAGCCCACGCCCCGGGACAGGGGGCGCGCAAGGGGCCAACGTCCTGACTTTC.

This chain joins TRBV6-6 and TRBJ2-1, with TRBD1 identical over 9 bases. J lost 1 base, V lost 6 bases, and 4 bases had no gene match. Germline loops: CDR1 MNHNY, CDR2 SVGAGI (reference sequence). This CDR3 is built from 15 residues. This CDR3 reads CASSQGQGSYNEQFF. CDR3 in DNA: TGTGCCAGCAGCCAAGGACAGGGGTCCTACAATGAGCAGTTCTTC.